This T cell receptor (beta chain) originates from a study of T cells in Graves' hyperthyroidism and ophthalmopathy. CDR1 is LGHNA, CDR2 YNFKEQ, per germline. This CDR3 region has 14 residues. With V trimmed by 5 bases and J by 2 bases, 2 bases remained unmatched. There were TCR beta CDR3 regions amplified from RNA transcripts. Using the HTBI primer set, a first-round RT-PCR was run on the TCR CDR3. One entry per CDR3 protein results from TCRdb running MiXCR on the multiplex PCR reads. The sample holds hundreds of thousands of distinct CDR3 sequences, approximately 24% seen once. This clonotype has ten or more counts. Its target is unknown. Disease lasting under 3 months, a NOSPECS grade of at least 4, and a Clinical Activity Score of at least 3 were features of the ophthalmopathy patients. Diagnoses were made from clinical symptoms, serum measures (thyroxine and TRAb), thyroid ultrasound and orbital computed tomography.

Study-level results: Blood also contained most expanded thyroid clonotypes above 0.001.

Material: blood. The receptor's source is a woman in her 40s with Graves' ophthalmopathy. The V and J genes are TRBV4-2 and TRBJ2-7; 11 bases map to TRBD2. Here the CDR3 reads CASSLAGGTYEQYF. CDR3 nucleotides: TGTGCCAGCAGCTTAGCGGGAGGGACCTACGAGCAGTACTTC.